The 16 T cell receptor beta chains below come from one sample, sequenced in a study of blood T cell repertoires in COVID-19. Data came from immunoSEQ multiplex PCR; TCRdb stores just in-frame clones and leaves some out. The data show about 220,000 clones, approximately 80% seen once. The sample comprised peripheral blood. The receptors were sampled from a man aged 50 to 59 with active or convalescent COVID-19.

The chain recombines TRBV4-1 with TRBJ1-5; possibly TRBD1 for D (5 bases). CDR1 and CDR2 from the germline V gene are MGHRA and YSYEKL. V lost 0 bases and J 4 bases, leaving 10 bases between the germline ends. The CDR3 has 15 residues. CDR3 coding DNA: TGCGCCAGCAGCCAAGAGCGACAGTCAAATCAGCCCCAGCATTTT. Amino acid sequence: CASSQERQSNQPQHF.

The chain recombines TRBV11-2 with TRBJ2-3; 15 bases agree with TRBD2. CDR1 SGHAT and CDR2 FQNNGV come from the germline V gene. With V trimmed by 3 bases and J by 5 bases, 12 bases remained unmatched. This CDR3 has 19 amino acids. CDR3 protein: CASSLARGLAGGEVDTQYF. The CDR3 DNA is TGTGCCAGCAGCTTGGCCCGGGGACTAGCGGGGGGCGAGGTAGATACGCAGTATTTT.

A word on this clone: Since the CDR3 does not end with the conserved phenylalanine or tryptophan, this likely comes from a read error. No DNA is shown, since the ends of the CDR3 on it are uncertain; the CDR3 is the one TCRdb lists. The chain employs TRBV4-1 and TRBJ1-2; the table names TRBD1, a call not compared with the DNA. The CDR3 is 14 amino acids long, termini counted. Germline-derived CDR1 and CDR2 are MGHRA and YSYEKL. The CDR3 spells CASSQVGGTGLLES.

The CDR3 region is CASSSRPWGLAGRNTGELFF. The CDR3 DNA follows: TGTGCCAGCAGTTCGCGGCCCTGGGGACTAGCGGGGAGGAACACCGGGGAGCTGTTTTTT. The chain links TRBV28 to TRBJ2-2; 13 bases align to TRBD2. Germline CDR1 reads MDHEN; CDR2 reads SYDVKM. J gave up 1 base and V 4 bases, and 12 bases lay outside the gene matches. CDR3 size: 20 residues.

V usage is TRBV7-9 and J usage is TRBJ1-1; D ambiguous. V was clipped by 5 bases and J by 6 bases, with 7 bases between them. The CDR3 has 11 amino acids. Germline V gene data show CDR1 as SEHNR and CDR2 as FQNEAQ (reference sequence). This CDR3 is CASSLIAEAFF. The CDR3 DNA sequence: TGTGCCAGCAGCCTGATAGCTGAAGCTTTCTTT.

V is TRBV10-2 and J is TRBJ2-7, with TRBD1 identical over 11 bases. V lost 7 bases and J lost 1; bases outside the gene matches: 9. Germline V gives CDR1 WSHSY, CDR2 SAAADI. CDR3 length: 16 residues. CDR3 in DNA: TGCGCCAGCAAAAGGACAGGGGGCCGGGGGTCCTACGAGCAGTACTTC. Translating gives CASKRTGGRGSYEQYF.

The chain employs TRBV7-9 and TRBJ1-2, with D tentatively TRBD1 (6 bases). Trimming took 4 bases from V and 4 from J, leaving 13 bases between them. Looked up from germline, CDR1 is SEHNR and CDR2 is FQNEAQ (reference sequence). This CDR3 has 14 residues. CDR3: CASSSSGTRYGYTF. The CDR3 DNA is TGTGCCAGCAGCTCATCCGGGACACGCTATGGCTACACCTTC.

This chain uses TRBV21-1 with TRBJ2-5; the D call in the table, TRBD1, was not verified against the DNA. TRBV21-1 is deemed a pseudogene. This CDR3 has 17 residues. CDR3: CASSKGFRDRGQETQYF. CDR3 coding DNA: TGTGCCAGCAGCAAAGGCTTTCGGGACAGGGGGCAGGAGACCCAGTACTTC.

The CDR3 is CASSLSGGGTDTQYF. CDR3 sequence (DNA): TGTGCCAGCAGTTTATCGGGGGGGGGCACAGATACGCAGTATTTT. The rearrangement joins TRBV27 to TRBJ2-3; 7 nucleotides match TRBD2. The ends lost 0 bases at V and 1 base at J; junction bases unmatched: 1. The germline CDR1 and CDR2 sequences are MNHEY and SMNVEV (reference sequence). This CDR3 comprises 15 residues.

This chain's CDR3 is CASSQERADTQYF. CDR3 DNA: TGTGCCAGCAGCCAAGAGCGGGCTGATACGCAGTATTTT. The chain is built from TRBV4-2 and TRBJ2-3; a possible D gene is TRBD2 (5 bases). The germline CDR1 and CDR2 sequences are LGHNA and YNFKEQ. The CDR3 length is 13 residues. V dropped 0 bases and J dropped 6 bases, with 7 bases sitting between them.

The J gene is TRBJ2-3, the V gene TRBV9; 7 positions match TRBD2. With 4 bases clipped from V and 0 bases from J, the junction kept 8 bases outside the gene matches. The length of the CDR3 is 16 residues. CDR1 SGDLS and CDR2 YYNGEE come from the germline V gene. The CDR3 protein is CASSPGLGTSTDTQYF. The CDR3 nucleotides are TGTGCCAGCAGCCCCGGACTAGGGACTAGCACAGATACGCAGTATTTT.

Concerning this clone: The sample holds other DNA sequences that translate to the same CDR3. J is TRBJ2-1 and V is TRBV7-3; 9 positions match TRBD1. The CDR3 spans 15 residues. With 4 bases clipped from V and 3 bases from J, the junction kept 4 bases outside the gene matches. Germline V gives CDR1 SGHTA, CDR2 FQGTGA. The CDR3 DNA reads as TGTGCCAGCAGCTCTACAGGGGGCGGCTACAATGAGCAGTTCTTC. Translation gives CASSSTGGGYNEQFF.

The V and J genes are TRBV6-6 and TRBJ1-2; TRBD1 might be the D (6 bases). V dropped 9 bases and J dropped 0 bases, with 8 bases sitting between them. Germline V gene sequence: CDR1 MNHNY, CDR2 SVGAGI (reference sequence). This CDR3 contains 12 residues. The CDR3 region is CASRQANYGYTF. In nucleotides, the CDR3 is TGTGCCAGTCGACAGGCTAACTATGGCTACACCTTC.

On this clone: The identical CDR3 is also encoded by other nucleotide sequences in the sample. The chain combines TRBV7-8 with TRBJ1-2; TRBD1 agrees at 7 bases. Germline V gene sequence: CDR1 SGHVS, CDR2 FQNEAQ. The CDR3 runs 13 residues. After removal of 5 bases from V and 4 bases from J, the junction contained 4 bases not matched to a gene. In nucleotides, the CDR3 is TGTGCCAGCAGCCGAGACAGGGCCTATGGCTACACCTTC. It specifies CASSRDRAYGYTF.

V and J are TRBV7-6 and TRBJ2-1; D gene uncertain. Trimming cost V 4 bases and J 0 bases, with 16 bases left between them. Per the germline V gene, CDR1 is SGHVS and CDR2 is FNYEAQ. The CDR3 totals 17 residues. For the CDR3, the DNA is TGTGCCAGCAGCTCACTCCTCGCCCCTTACTCCTACAATGAGCAGTTCTTC. Its protein product is CASSSLLAPYSYNEQFF.

Only a few counts were recorded for this clone. The chain carries TRBV19 and TRBJ1-2; 9 nucleotides agree with TRBD1. CDR1 LNHDA and CDR2 SQIVND come from the germline V gene (reference sequence). With V trimmed by 4 bases and J by 2 bases, 5 bases remained unmatched. This CDR3 region has 15 residues. The chain's CDR3 is CASSRGQGMNYGYTF. The CDR3 nucleotides read TGTGCCAGTAGTAGGGGACAGGGCATGAACTATGGCTACACCTTC.